This TCR beta chain came from a study of a mutant IDH1 vaccine in newly diagnosed glioma. Study-wide background: The start of vaccination came 4-6 weeks after radiotherapy alone, or with temozolomide cycles. Therapy received beforehand was radiotherapy, temozolomide, or both, with most patients given both. Treated patients were approximately 62% male, roughly 38% female, mean age roughly 40 years.

Study findings and constraints: Pseudoprogression apparently tracked independently of changes in top peripheral T cell clonotypes.

The method was immunoSEQ multiplex PCR; TCRdb's version includes in-frame clones alone and lacks a portion of them. The repertoire holds roughly 60,000 clones, around 84% seen once, with 6.5% to 9% in the top ten. Note on this clone: Its antigen is unknown.

Described time point: week 5, during vaccination. With topical imiquimod, each dose of the vaccine consisted of 300 ug of mutant IDH1 20-mer peptide. V lost 3 bases to trimming and J lost 0 bases, with 9 bases between them. CDR3 size: 15 residues. From germline, CDR1 is SGHAT and CDR2 FQNNGV. The V and J genes are TRBV11-2 and TRBJ1-3; D is unclear. This sequence was found in a woman in her 50s with glioma. The source material was PBMCs, sampled from a glioma patient whose treatment included an IDH1 peptide vaccine. CDR3 sequence: CASSFTPGSGNTIYF. In DNA form, the CDR3 reads TGTGCCAGCAGCTTTACACCAGGCTCTGGAAACACCATATATTTT. Filled out from reference TRBV11-2 and TRBJ1-3, the complete variable domain reads EAGVAQSPRYKIIEKRQSVAFWCNPISGHATLYWYQQILGQGPKLLIQFQNNGVVDDSQLPKDRFSAERLKGVDSTLKIQPAKLEDSAVYLCASSFTPGSGNTIYFGEGSWLTVV.